This T cell receptor beta chain came from a study of T cells in Graves' hyperthyroidism and ophthalmopathy. General study results and limits: Stable hyperthyroidism was separated from ophthalmopathy by a model based on 13 V-J features. Researchers found most expanded thyroid clonotypes above 0.001 in blood as well.

This clonotype was seen more than once but under ten times. Its antigen is as yet unknown. Amplified TCR beta CDR3 regions derived from RNA transcripts. The TCR CDR3 first-round RT-PCR relied on the HTBI primer set. TCRdb itself ran the multiplex PCR reads through MiXCR, one entry per CDR3 protein. In the table there are about 400,000 distinct CDR3 sequences, approximately 14% of which are singletons. The TCR sequence derives from a woman under 30 with Graves' hyperthyroidism. Sample: blood.

Here the CDR3 reads CASSPLTAPTNEKLFF. CDR3 nucleotides: TGCGCCAGCAGCCCCCTCACAGCACCAACTAATGAAAAACTGTTTTTT. The chain joins TRBV5-1 to TRBJ1-4; D call uncertain. CDR3 length: 16 residues. V gave up 4 bases and J gave up 0 bases, with 13 bases separating them. Germline V gene data show CDR1 as SGHRS and CDR2 as YFSETQ.